The 16 T cell receptor beta chains in this list originate from one sample, sequenced in a study of control samples from healthy donors and cancer patients. Sequencing used immunoSEQ multiplex PCR; TCRdb keeps in-frame clones, though not all of them. This sample carries over 100,000 clones, more than 70% of them seen once, and the ten largest clones take less than 3.5%. The sample was blood. The receptors come from a man in his forties or fifties in good health.

The chain employs TRBV25-1 and TRBJ2-7, with 12 bases matching TRBD2. This CDR3 region has 15 residues. V gave up 3 bases and J gave up 2 bases; unmatched junction bases: 2. The germline V gene has CDR1 MGHDK and CDR2 SYGVNS. The CDR3 DNA reads as TGTGCCAGCAGTGATCCTAGCGGGGGGGCCTACGAGCAGTACTTC. This codes for CASSDPSGGAYEQYF.

The chain joins TRBV6-1 to TRBJ1-2; D perhaps matches TRBD1 (5 bases). CDR3 size: 12 residues. The germline V gene encodes CDR1 MNHNS and CDR2 SASEGT. Trimming took 6 bases from V and 2 from J, leaving 7 bases between them. The CDR3 coding sequence is TGTGCCAGCAGGACAGCGAACTATGGCTACACCTTC. It specifies CASRTANYGYTF.

The rearrangement links TRBV11-2 to TRBJ2-7; D is unresolved. CDR1 and CDR2 from the germline V gene are SGHAT and FQNNGV. Trimming pared 1 base from V and 5 bases from J, leaving 21 bases between. The CDR3 length is 17 residues. CDR3 sequence reads: CASSLGLGPRAVNEQYF. The DNA of the CDR3 is TGTGCCAGCAGCTTAGGACTGGGCCCCCGGGCGGTAAACGAGCAGTACTTC.

The V and J genes are TRBV19 and TRBJ1-5; TRBD1 is a possible D gene (5 bases). V was shortened by 3 bases and J by 1 base, with 7 bases between the two germline ends. The CDR3 covers 14 residues. CDR1 LNHDA and CDR2 SQIVND come from the germline V gene (reference sequence). CDR3 residues: CASSMWTSNQPQHF. The CDR3, as DNA: TGTGCCAGTAGTATGTGGACAAGCAATCAGCCCCAGCATTTT.

The gene calls are TRBV30 and TRBJ1-5; D is perhaps TRBD1 (5 bases). Trimming took 3 bases from V and 6 from J, leaving 12 bases between them. The germline CDR1 and CDR2 sequences are GTSNPN and SVGIG (reference sequence). The CDR3 extends over 13 amino acids. Here the CDR3 DNA reads TGTGCCTGGAGCCCCGGTAGGGGTCAGCCCCAGCATTTT. This sequence encodes CAWSPGRGQPQHF. Together with reference TRBV30 and TRBJ1-5, the CDR3 gives the full variable domain: SQTIHQWPATLVQPVGSPLSLECTVEGTSNPNLYWYRQAAGRGLQLLFYSVGIGQISSEVPQNLSASRPQDRQFILSSKKLLLSDSGFYLCAWSPGRGQPQHFGDGTRLSIL.

The chain couples TRBV11-3 to TRBJ2-7; no firm D call. This CDR3 has 13 amino acids. Germline-derived CDR1 and CDR2 are SGHNT and YENEEA. The V end lost 3 bases, the J end lost 1 base, and 7 bases lay between the germline ends. CDR3 nucleotide sequence: TGTGCCAGCAGCTTTAGCCCTTCCTACGAGCAGTACTTC. It translates to CASSFSPSYEQYF. The full variable domain, in which reference TRBV11-3 and TRBJ2-7 provide the parts outside the CDR3, is EAGVVQSPRYKIIEKKQPVAFWCNPISGHNTLYWYLQNLGQGPELLIRYENEEAVDDSQLPKDRFSAERLKGVDSTLKIQPAELGDSAVYLCASSFSPSYEQYFGPGTRLTVT.

This clone has only a few counts. The CDR3 sequence is CASSEILGGVASGGYTF. For the CDR3, the DNA is TGTGCCAGCAGTGAAATTCTCGGTGGGGTAGCATCTGGTGGCTACACCTTC. J is TRBJ1-2 and V is TRBV6-1; D is uncertain. Germline V lookup: CDR1 MNHNS, CDR2 SASEGT. This CDR3 region has 17 residues. With 2 bases removed from V and 7 bases from J, the gap between germline ends came to 23 bases.

V and J are TRBV5-6 and TRBJ1-1, with 8 bases lining up with TRBD1. The germline V gene has CDR1 SGHDT and CDR2 YYEEEE. V shed 0 bases and J 3 bases; nucleotides not matched to a gene: 4. This CDR3 region has 15 residues. CDR3 protein: CASSLVVTGDTEAFF. The CDR3 bases are TGTGCCAGCAGCTTGGTGGTGACAGGGGACACTGAAGCTTTCTTT.

The J gene is TRBJ1-2, the V gene TRBV9; D is perhaps TRBD1 (5 bases). The germline V gene encodes CDR1 SGDLS and CDR2 YYNGEE. The CDR3 sequence is 14 residues long. V gave up 0 bases and J gave up 8 bases, with 14 bases separating them. CDR3 loop: CASSVAAGMGGYTF. The CDR3 DNA reads as TGTGCCAGCAGCGTAGCAGCAGGGATGGGAGGCTACACCTTC. The full variable domain, completed using reference TRBV9 and TRBJ1-2, is DSGVTQTPKHLITATGQRVTLRCSPRSGDLSVYWYQQSLDQGLQFLIQYYNGEERAKGNILERFSAQQFPDLHSELNLSSLELGDSALYFCASSVAAGMGGYTFGSGTRLTVV.

The chain recombines TRBV27 with TRBJ2-7, with D possibly being TRBD1 (6 bases). CDR1 is MNHEY, CDR2 SMNVEV, per germline (reference sequence). The CDR3 consists of 15 residues. V dropped 7 bases and J dropped 2 bases, with 18 bases sitting between them. The chain's CDR3 is CASISFGTQTYEQYF. CDR3 sequence (DNA): TGTGCCAGCATCTCTTTCGGGACACAGACCTACGAGCAGTACTTC.

The DNA for the CDR3 is TGTGCCAGCAGCCAAGTACGAACTACGAACACTGAAGCTTTCTTT. It codes for CASSQVRTTNTEAFF. V gene TRBV14 combines with J gene TRBJ1-1; D call uncertain. V was trimmed by 1 base and J by 1 base, leaving 10 bases between them. From germline, CDR1 is SGHDN and CDR2 FVKESK. The CDR3 spans 15 residues.

This chain connects TRBV5-1 to TRBJ1-4, with 8 positions matching TRBD1. Germline V gene sequence: CDR1 SGHRS, CDR2 YFSETQ. V shed 4 bases, J shed 7 bases, and the junction held 6 bases outside the gene matches. The CDR3 totals 14 residues. The CDR3 sequence is CASSAGGSGEKLFF. The CDR3 nucleotides read TGCGCCAGCAGCGCAGGGGGCTCGGGTGAAAAACTGTTTTTT.

The chain has TRBV19 and TRBJ1-1; D might be TRBD1 (6 bases). Germline V gene data show CDR1 as LNHDA and CDR2 as SQIVND (reference sequence). Deletions cut 4 bases from V and 6 bases from J, with 15 bases between. This CDR3 is 14 amino acids long. The CDR3 nucleotides are TGTGCCAGTAGTAGATGGGGGCAGCGCGCTGAAGCTTTCTTT. Translating gives CASSRWGQRAEAFF.

The gene calls are TRBV5-1 and TRBJ2-5; the D is unclear. The CDR3 has 14 amino acids. The V gene lost 0 bases and the J gene lost 0 bases, with 6 bases spanning the gap. The germline V gene has CDR1 SGHRS and CDR2 YFSETQ. DNA for the CDR3: TGCGCCAGCAGCTTGGCGGGCAACCAAGAGACCCAGTACTTC. Protein: CASSLAGNQETQYF.

This clone was seen a handful of times. The genes are TRBV9 and TRBJ2-3, with 7 bases identical to TRBD2. The germline V gene encodes CDR1 SGDLS and CDR2 YYNGEE. The V gene end was trimmed by 4 bases and the J gene end by 5 bases; junction bases not matched to a gene: 13. There are 16 residues in the CDR3. DNA for the CDR3: TGTGCCAGCAGCTCTCGTTCTAGCGGCCTAGGAGATACGCAGTATTTT. Its translation is CASSSRSSGLGDTQYF. Supplemented by reference TRBV9 and TRBJ2-3, the full variable domain reads DSGVTQTPKHLITATGQRVTLRCSPRSGDLSVYWYQQSLDQGLQFLIQYYNGEERAKGNILERFSAQQFPDLHSELNLSSLELGDSALYFCASSSRSSGLGDTQYFGPGTRLTVL.

This sequence joins TRBV24-1 and TRBJ2-1; tentatively, D is TRBD2 (7 bases). From germline, CDR1 is KGHDR and CDR2 SFDVKD. This CDR3 is built from 13 residues. V was cut by 7 bases and J by 8 bases, with 14 bases left in between. The CDR3 sequence is CATRGGAADEQFF. The CDR3 DNA sequence: TGTGCCACCAGAGGGGGGGCCGCGGATGAGCAGTTCTTC.